Below are 14 T cell receptor beta chains sequenced from a single sample in a study of CD8+ T cells in alopecia areata (dated by TCRdb to 2016 to 2019). Library preparation employed the immunoSEQ multiplex PCR assay. To provide template for TCR sequencing, every sample had RNA extracted and reverse transcribed into cDNA. TCRdb limited this immuneACCESS table to in-frame rearrangements with V and J called. A share of clones is missing; checked studies link under half to unresolved V genes, and the rest is unexplained. Recorded for this sample are some 170,000 clones; about 53% of them occurred a single time. Jointly, the top ten make up 10% to 12% of the sample. What the time point label conveys for this sample: about 25 weeks on oral tofacitinib. According to the study, the label for this sample's treatment or condition signals: oral pan-JAK inhibitor, 5-10 mg twice daily. The material sequenced was CD8+ T cells sorted from blood, taken at week 24, from a patient treated with tofacitinib. The receptor source for this set is a human donor with alopecia areata.

In its sample, this clone was seen a few times. The chain couples TRBV29-1 to TRBJ2-2; 10 nucleotides match TRBD2. Germline CDR1 is SQVTM and CDR2 is ANQGSEA. This CDR3 has 18 amino acids. Trimming removed 5 bases from V and 0 bases from J; junction bases left unmatched: 12. CDR3 sequence (DNA): TGCAGCGTTCTTAAAGCGGGGGGGGCTATCGCGAACACCGGGGAGCTGTTTTTT. The encoded protein is CSVLKAGGAIANTGELFF.

V gene TRBV4-2 combines with J gene TRBJ1-5, with D uncertain. Deletions cut 0 bases from V and 0 bases from J, with 6 bases between. Germline CDR1 reads LGHNA; CDR2 reads YNFKEQ. The CDR3 extends over 15 amino acids. DNA of the CDR3: TGTGCCAGCAGCCAAGAAGGTAATAGCAATCAGCCCCAGCATTTT. Translating it yields CASSQEGNSNQPQHF.

V is TRBV30 and J is TRBJ1-1; D not resolved. Trimming took off 3 bases at V and 4 bases at J, with 9 bases between the two ends. The CDR3 sequence is 12 residues long. Germline V gene lookup returns CDR1 GTSNPN and CDR2 SVGIG (reference sequence). The CDR3 sequence is CAWSPLGTEAFF. CDR3 nucleotides: TGTGCCTGGAGCCCCCTAGGCACTGAAGCTTTCTTT.

As to this clone: At the DNA level, this CDR3 is encoded by other sequences in the same sample as well. The chain links TRBV4-3 to TRBJ1-1; 7 positions agree with TRBD1. This CDR3 is 15 amino acids long. Germline V gene data show CDR1 as LGHNA and CDR2 as YSLEER. V shed 0 bases and J 1 base; nucleotides not matched to a gene: 2. The CDR3 protein is CASSQDRDRNTEAFF. The CDR3 DNA is TGCGCCAGCAGCCAAGACAGGGACAGGAACACTGAAGCTTTCTTT.

The CDR3 DNA reads as TGTGCCAGCAGCCTCGACAACTACGAGCAGTACTTC. Protein: CASSLDNYEQYF. The chain carries TRBV6-5 and TRBJ2-7, with unresolved D. Germline CDR1 MNHEY, CDR2 SVGAGI. The CDR3 is 12 residues long. V lost 6 bases and J lost 3, with 9 bases in between.

The chain joins TRBV6-5 to TRBJ2-3; 11 bases align to TRBD2. The junction had 7 bases not matched to a gene; V was cut back by 6 bases and J by 5 bases. The germline CDR1 and CDR2 sequences are MNHEY and SVGAGI. The CDR3 runs to 15 residues. The chain's CDR3 is CASSYSGGVGDTQYF. The DNA of the CDR3 is TGTGCCAGCAGCTATAGCGGGGGGGTAGGAGATACGCAGTATTTT.

This clone was counted between two and nine times. The rearrangement uses TRBV9 and TRBJ1-2, with no clear D. CDR3 length: 16 residues. V shed 4 bases and J shed 1 base, with 17 bases lying between them. In germline, CDR1 is SGDLS, CDR2 YYNGEE. The CDR3 DNA reads TGTGCCAGCAGCCCACCCGGCCGGGCCCATAACTATGGCTACACCTTC. Protein: CASSPPGRAHNYGYTF.

The chain links TRBV19 to TRBJ2-1; 10 bases agree with TRBD2. This CDR3 has 15 residues. With 10 bases clipped from V and 4 bases from J, the junction kept 10 bases outside the gene matches. The germline gives CDR1 LNHDA, CDR2 SQIVND (reference sequence). The CDR3 is CATTISGGIYNEQFF. As DNA, the CDR3 is TGTGCCACTACGATTAGCGGGGGGATATACAATGAGCAGTTCTTC.

The chain employs TRBV4-3 and TRBJ1-2, with 7 nucleotides matching TRBD1. V was pared by 1 base and J by 5 bases, with 10 bases of the junction left unmatched. The germline gives CDR1 LGHNA, CDR2 YSLEER. The CDR3 length is 16 residues. DNA of the CDR3: TGCGCCAGCAGCCAAGCTCCTCAGGGGGGATCATATGGCTACACCTTC. Residues: CASSQAPQGGSYGYTF.

The rearrangement joins TRBV14 to TRBJ1-1, with unresolved D. Trimming left V 2 bases short and J 8 bases short, with 9 bases between. The CDR3 runs to 12 residues. Germline V gene lookup returns CDR1 SGHDN and CDR2 FVKESK. CDR3 residues: CASSQRGWEAFF. CDR3 bases: TGTGCCAGCAGCCAAAGAGGCTGGGAAGCTTTCTTT.

The sample holds a few counts of this clone. J is TRBJ2-7 and V is TRBV5-1, with D possibly TRBD1 on 5 matching bases. The CDR3 consists of 14 residues. Germline values: CDR1 SGHRS, CDR2 YFSETQ. V lost 0 bases and J 1 base, leaving 8 bases between the germline ends. CDR3 protein: CASSLETGSYEQYF. CDR3 DNA sequence: TGCGCCAGCAGCTTGGAAACAGGTTCCTACGAGCAGTACTTC. Looking up the rest from reference TRBV5-1 and TRBJ2-7 gives the full variable domain: KAGVTQTPRYLIKTRGQQVTLSCSPISGHRSVSWYQQTPGQGLQFLFEYFSETQRNKGNFPGRFSGRQFSNSRSEMNVSTLELGDSALYLCASSLETGSYEQYFGPGTRLTVT.

J is TRBJ1-5 and V is TRBV4-3, with unresolved D. V lost 2 bases and J lost 1, with 9 bases in between. The CDR3 contains 15 residues. The germline gives CDR1 LGHNA, CDR2 YSLEER. The CDR3, as DNA: TGCGCCAGCAGCCAATTATGGGCCAGCAATCAGCCCCAGCATTTT. Translation gives CASSQLWASNQPQHF.

The V and J genes are TRBV15 and TRBJ2-3, with 8 bases aligning to TRBD2. The CDR3 sequence is 20 residues long. Germline lookup yields CDR1 LNHNV and CDR2 YYDKDF (reference sequence). With 0 bases clipped from V and 4 bases from J, the junction kept 18 bases outside the gene matches. The CDR3 reads CATSRDIPRGAGGIADTQYF. As DNA, the CDR3 is TGTGCCACCAGCAGAGATATCCCTCGGGGCGCGGGGGGCATCGCAGATACGCAGTATTTT.

The gene calls are TRBV15 and TRBJ1-1, with a weak D call TRBD1 (6 bases). There are 13 residues in the CDR3. Deletions cut 4 bases from V and 7 bases from J, with 13 bases between. Germline loops: CDR1 LNHNV, CDR2 YYDKDF (reference sequence). CDR3 residues: CATSMDTGIEAFF. CDR3 DNA: TGTGCCACCAGCATGGACACAGGGATTGAAGCTTTCTTT.